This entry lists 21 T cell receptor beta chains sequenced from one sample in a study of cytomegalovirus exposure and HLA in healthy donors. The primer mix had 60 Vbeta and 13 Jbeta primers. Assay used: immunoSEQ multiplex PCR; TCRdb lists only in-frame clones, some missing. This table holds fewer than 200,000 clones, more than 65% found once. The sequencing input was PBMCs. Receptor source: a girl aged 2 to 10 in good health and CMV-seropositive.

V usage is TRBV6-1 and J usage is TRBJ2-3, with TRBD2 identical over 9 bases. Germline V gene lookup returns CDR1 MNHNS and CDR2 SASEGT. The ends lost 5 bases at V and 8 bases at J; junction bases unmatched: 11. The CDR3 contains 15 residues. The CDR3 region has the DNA TGTGCCAGCAGTCACCTGCGGGGGGGCCTGCGTACGCAGTATTTT. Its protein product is CASSHLRGGLRTQYF.

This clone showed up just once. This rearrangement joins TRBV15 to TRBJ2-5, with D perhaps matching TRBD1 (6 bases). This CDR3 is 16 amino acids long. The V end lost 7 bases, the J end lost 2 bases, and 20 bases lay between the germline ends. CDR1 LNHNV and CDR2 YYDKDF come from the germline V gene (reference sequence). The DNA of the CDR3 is TGTGCCACCACCAATTTATTCGAGGGGGAACAAGAGACCCAGTACTTC. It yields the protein CATTNLFEGEQETQYF.

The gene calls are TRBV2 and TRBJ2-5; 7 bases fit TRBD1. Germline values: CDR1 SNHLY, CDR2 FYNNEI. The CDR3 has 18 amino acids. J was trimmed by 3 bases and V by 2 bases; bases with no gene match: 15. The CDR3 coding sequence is TGTGCCAGCAGTGAATCTTCCCTAGGCAGGACAGGCAAAGAGACCCAGTACTTC. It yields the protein CASSESSLGRTGKETQYF.

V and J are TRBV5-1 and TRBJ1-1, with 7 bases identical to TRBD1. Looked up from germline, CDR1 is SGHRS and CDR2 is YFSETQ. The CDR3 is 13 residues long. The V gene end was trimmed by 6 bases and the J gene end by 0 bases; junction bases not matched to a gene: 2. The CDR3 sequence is CASTGQVNTEAFF. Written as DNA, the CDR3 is TGCGCCAGCACCGGACAGGTGAACACTGAAGCTTTCTTT. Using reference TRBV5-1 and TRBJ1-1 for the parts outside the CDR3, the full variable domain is KAGVTQTPRYLIKTRGQQVTLSCSPISGHRSVSWYQQTPGQGLQFLFEYFSETQRNKGNFPGRFSGRQFSNSRSEMNVSTLELGDSALYLCASTGQVNTEAFFGQGTRLTVV.

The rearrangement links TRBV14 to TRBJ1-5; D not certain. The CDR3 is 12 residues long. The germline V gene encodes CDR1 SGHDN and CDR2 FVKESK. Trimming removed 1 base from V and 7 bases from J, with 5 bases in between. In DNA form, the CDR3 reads TGTGCCAGCAGCCAAGTCGGGCAGCCCCAGCATTTT. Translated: CASSQVGQPQHF.

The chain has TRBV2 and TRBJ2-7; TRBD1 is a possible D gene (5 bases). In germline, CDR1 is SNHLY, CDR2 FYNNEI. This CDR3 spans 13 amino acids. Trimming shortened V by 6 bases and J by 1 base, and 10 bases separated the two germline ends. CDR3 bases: TGTGCCAGCAGAGGGGCAGGGTCCTACGAGCAGTACTTC. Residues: CASRGAGSYEQYF.

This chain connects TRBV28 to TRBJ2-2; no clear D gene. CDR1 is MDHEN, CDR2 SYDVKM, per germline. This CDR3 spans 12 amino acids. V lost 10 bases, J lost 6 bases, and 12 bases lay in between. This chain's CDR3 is CATRNGPGELFF. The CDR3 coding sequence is TGTGCCACCCGAAATGGGCCCGGGGAGCTGTTTTTT.

The chain's CDR3 is CGFRAGTGTSEAFF. The DNA of the CDR3 is TGCGGGTTCAGGGCGGGGACAGGGACGAGTGAAGCTTTCTTT. V usage is TRBV29-1 and J usage is TRBJ1-1, with 9 bases aligning to TRBD1. The length of the CDR3 is 14 residues. The germline gives CDR1 SQVTM, CDR2 ANQGSEA.

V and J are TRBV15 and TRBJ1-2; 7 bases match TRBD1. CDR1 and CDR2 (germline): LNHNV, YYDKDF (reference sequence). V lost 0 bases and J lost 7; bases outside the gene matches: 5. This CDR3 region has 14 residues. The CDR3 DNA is TGTGCCACCAGCAGAGAAAGGAGGGGGCCTGGCTACACCTTC. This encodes CATSRERRGPGYTF.

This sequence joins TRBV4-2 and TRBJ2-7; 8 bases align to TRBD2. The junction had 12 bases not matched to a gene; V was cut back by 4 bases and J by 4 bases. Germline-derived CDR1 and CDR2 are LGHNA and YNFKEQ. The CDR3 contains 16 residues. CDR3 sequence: CASSPIIAGGLYEQYF. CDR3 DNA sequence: TGTGCCAGCAGCCCTATAATTGCGGGAGGTCTGTACGAGCAGTACTTC.

Written as DNA, the CDR3 is TGCGCCAGCAGCTTTTCGTCCCTTTCCGCAGGAGATACGCAGTATTTT. This translates into CASSFSSLSAGDTQYF. J is TRBJ2-3 and V is TRBV5-1; D not certain. The germline CDR1 and CDR2 sequences are SGHRS and YFSETQ. This CDR3 region has 16 residues. Trimming pared 2 bases from V and 5 bases from J, leaving 18 bases between.

CDR3 sequence reads: CASTRDRGNTEAFF. CDR3 nucleotides: TGTGCCAGCACCCGGGACAGGGGGAACACTGAAGCTTTCTTT. The chain combines TRBV9 with TRBJ1-1; TRBD1 matches 10 bases. After removal of 6 bases from V and 1 base from J, the junction contained 3 bases not matched to a gene. The germline gives CDR1 SGDLS, CDR2 YYNGEE. This CDR3 spans 14 amino acids.

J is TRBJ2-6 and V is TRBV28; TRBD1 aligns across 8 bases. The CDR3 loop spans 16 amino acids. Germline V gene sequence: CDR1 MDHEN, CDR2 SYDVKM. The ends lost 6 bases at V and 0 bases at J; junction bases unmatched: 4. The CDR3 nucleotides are TGTGCCAGCAGGGCAGGGGGCCCCTCTGGGGCCAACGTCCTGACTTTC. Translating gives CASRAGGPSGANVLTF.

Written as DNA, the CDR3 is TGTGCCAGCAGCCTCACTCTAGCGGGAGCGACAGATACGCAGTATTTT. It yields the protein CASSLTLAGATDTQYF. The V call is TRBV7-3, the J call TRBJ2-3; 10 bases align to TRBD2. In germline, CDR1 is SGHTA, CDR2 FQGTGA. This CDR3 comprises 16 residues. Germline trimming cut 5 bases from V and 3 bases from J; bases unmatched to any gene: 8.

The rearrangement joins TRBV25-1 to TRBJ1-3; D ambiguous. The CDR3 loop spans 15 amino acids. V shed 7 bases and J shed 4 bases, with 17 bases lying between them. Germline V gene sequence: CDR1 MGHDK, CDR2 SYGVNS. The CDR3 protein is CASTKDGLSGNTIYF. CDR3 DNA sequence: TGTGCCAGCACCAAGGACGGACTCTCAGGAAACACCATATATTTT. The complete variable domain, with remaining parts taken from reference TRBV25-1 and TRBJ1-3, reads EADIYQTPRYLVIGTGKKITLECSQTMGHDKMYWYQQDPGMELHLIHYSYGVNSTEKGDLSSESTVSRIRTEHFPLTLESARPSHTSQYLCASTKDGLSGNTIYFGEGSWLTVV.

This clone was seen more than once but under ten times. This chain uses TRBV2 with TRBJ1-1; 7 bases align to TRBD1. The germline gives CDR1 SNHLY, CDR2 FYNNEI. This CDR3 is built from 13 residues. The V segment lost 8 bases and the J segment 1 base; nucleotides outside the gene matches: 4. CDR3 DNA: TGTGCCAGCTTCGACAGGGAGAACACTGAAGCTTTCTTT. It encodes CASFDRENTEAFF.

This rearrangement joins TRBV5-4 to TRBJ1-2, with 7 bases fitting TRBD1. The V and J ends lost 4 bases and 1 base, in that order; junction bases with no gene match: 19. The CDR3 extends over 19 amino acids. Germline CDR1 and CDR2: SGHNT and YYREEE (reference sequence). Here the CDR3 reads CASSQAWGNRGSGNYGYTF. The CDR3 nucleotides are TGTGCCAGCAGCCAAGCTTGGGGGAACAGGGGCTCCGGTAACTATGGCTACACCTTC. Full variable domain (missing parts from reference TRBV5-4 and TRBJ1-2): ETGVTQSPTHLIKTRGQQVTLRCSSQSGHNTVSWYQQALGQGPQFIFQYYREEENGRGNFPPRFSGLQFPNYSSELNVNALELDDSALYLCASSQAWGNRGSGNYGYTFGSGTRLTVV.

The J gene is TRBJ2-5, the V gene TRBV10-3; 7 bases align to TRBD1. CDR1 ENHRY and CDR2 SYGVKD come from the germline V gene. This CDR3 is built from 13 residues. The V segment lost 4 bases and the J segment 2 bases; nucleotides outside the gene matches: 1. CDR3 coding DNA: TGTGCCATCAGTGCACAGGGGCAAGAGACCCAGTACTTC. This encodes CAISAQGQETQYF.

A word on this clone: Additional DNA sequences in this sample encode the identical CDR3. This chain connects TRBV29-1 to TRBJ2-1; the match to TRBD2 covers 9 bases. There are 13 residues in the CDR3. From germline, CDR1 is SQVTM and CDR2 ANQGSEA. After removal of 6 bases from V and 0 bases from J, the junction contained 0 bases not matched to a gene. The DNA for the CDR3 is TGCAGCGTGACTAGCGGCTCCTACAATGAGCAGTTCTTC. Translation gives CSVTSGSYNEQFF.

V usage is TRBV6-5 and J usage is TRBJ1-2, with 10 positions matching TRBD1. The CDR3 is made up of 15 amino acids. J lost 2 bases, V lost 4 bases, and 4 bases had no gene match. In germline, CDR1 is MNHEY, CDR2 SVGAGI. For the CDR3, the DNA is TGTGCCAGCAGTTCCCTGGGACAGGGGAACTATGGCTACACCTTC. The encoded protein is CASSSLGQGNYGYTF.

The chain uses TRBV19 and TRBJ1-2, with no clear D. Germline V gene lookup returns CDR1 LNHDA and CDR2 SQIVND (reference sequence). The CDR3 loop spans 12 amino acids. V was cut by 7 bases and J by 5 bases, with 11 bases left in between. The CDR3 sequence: CASTATGYGYTF. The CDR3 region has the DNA TGTGCCAGTACCGCGACGGGGTATGGCTACACCTTC.